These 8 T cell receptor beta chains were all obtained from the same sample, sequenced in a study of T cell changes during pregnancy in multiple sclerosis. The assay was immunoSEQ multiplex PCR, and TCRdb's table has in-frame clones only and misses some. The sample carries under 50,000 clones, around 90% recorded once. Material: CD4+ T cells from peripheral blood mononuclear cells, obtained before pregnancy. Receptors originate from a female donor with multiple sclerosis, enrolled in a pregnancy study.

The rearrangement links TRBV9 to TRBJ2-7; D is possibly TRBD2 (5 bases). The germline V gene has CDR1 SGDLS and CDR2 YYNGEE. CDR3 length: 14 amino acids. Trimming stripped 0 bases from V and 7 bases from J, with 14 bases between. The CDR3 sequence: CASSVGGSGEEQYF. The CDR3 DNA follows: TGTGCCAGCAGCGTAGGAGGGTCCGGCGAAGAGCAGTACTTC. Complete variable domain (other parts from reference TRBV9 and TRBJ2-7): DSGVTQTPKHLITATGQRVTLRCSPRSGDLSVYWYQQSLDQGLQFLIQYYNGEERAKGNILERFSAQQFPDLHSELNLSSLELGDSALYFCASSVGGSGEEQYFGPGTRLTVT.

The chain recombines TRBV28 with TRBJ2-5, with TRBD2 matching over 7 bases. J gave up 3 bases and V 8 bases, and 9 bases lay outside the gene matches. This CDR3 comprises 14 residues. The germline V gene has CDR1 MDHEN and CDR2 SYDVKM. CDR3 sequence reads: CASGRGGVEETQYF. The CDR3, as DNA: TGTGCCAGCGGGAGGGGCGGGGTGGAAGAGACCCAGTACTTC.

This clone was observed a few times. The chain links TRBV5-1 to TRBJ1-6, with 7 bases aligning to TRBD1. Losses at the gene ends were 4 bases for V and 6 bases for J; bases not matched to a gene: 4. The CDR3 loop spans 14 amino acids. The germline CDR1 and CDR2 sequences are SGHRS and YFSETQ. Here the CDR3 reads CASSRDSLNSPLHF. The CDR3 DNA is TGCGCCAGCAGCCGGGACAGCCTTAATTCACCCCTCCACTTT.

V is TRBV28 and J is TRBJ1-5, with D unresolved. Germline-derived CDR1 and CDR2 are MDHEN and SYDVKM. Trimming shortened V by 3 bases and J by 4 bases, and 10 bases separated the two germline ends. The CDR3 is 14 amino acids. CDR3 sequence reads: CASSFWRVNQPQHF. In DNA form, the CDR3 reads TGTGCCAGCAGTTTTTGGAGGGTAAATCAGCCCCAGCATTTT.

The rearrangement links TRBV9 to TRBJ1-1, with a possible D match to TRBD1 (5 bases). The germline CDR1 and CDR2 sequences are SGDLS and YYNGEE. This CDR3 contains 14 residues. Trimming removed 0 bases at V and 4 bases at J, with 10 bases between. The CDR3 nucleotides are TGTGCCAGCAGCGTAGTGCGGGGGTTCACTGAAGCTTTCTTT. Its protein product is CASSVVRGFTEAFF.

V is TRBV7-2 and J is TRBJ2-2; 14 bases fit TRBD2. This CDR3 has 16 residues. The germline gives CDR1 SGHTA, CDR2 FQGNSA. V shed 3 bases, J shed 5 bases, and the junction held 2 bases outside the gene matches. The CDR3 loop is CASSLRTSGGTGELFF. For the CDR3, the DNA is TGTGCCAGCAGCTTGCGGACTAGCGGGGGGACCGGGGAGCTGTTTTTT.

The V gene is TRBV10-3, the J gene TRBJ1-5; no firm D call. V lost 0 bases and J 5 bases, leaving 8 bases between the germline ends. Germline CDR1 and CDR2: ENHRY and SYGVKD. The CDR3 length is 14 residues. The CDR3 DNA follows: TGTGCCATCAGTGAGTCGAGAGGTGATCAGCCCCAGCATTTT. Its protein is CAISESRGDQPQHF.

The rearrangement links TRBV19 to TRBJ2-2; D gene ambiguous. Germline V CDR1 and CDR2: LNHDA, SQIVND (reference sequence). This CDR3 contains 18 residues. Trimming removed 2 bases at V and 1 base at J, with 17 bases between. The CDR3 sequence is CASSITWVRIGNTGELFF. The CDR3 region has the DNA TGTGCCAGTAGTATAACTTGGGTGAGGATTGGGAACACCGGGGAGCTGTTTTTT.